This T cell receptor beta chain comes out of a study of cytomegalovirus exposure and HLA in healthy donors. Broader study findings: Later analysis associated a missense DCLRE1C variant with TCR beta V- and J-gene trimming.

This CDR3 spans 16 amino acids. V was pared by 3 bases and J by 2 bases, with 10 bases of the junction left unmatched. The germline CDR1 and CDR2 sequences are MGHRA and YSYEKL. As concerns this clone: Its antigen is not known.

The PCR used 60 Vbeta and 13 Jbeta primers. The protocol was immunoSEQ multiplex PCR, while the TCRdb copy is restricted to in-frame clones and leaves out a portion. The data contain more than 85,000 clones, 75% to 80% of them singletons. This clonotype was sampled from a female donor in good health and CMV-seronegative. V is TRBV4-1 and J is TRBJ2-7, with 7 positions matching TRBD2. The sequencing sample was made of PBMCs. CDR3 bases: TGCGCCAGCAGCCATTTTACCGGGACTAAGACCTACGAGCAGTACTTC. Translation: CASSHFTGTKTYEQYF.